Presented here are 13 T cell receptor beta chains from one specimen sequenced in a study of Graves' ophthalmopathy and Graves' hyperthyroidism. Amplification targeted the TCR beta CDR3 regions, with RNA transcripts as the source material. Second-round multiplex PCR followed a first-round RT-PCR using HTBI primers. TCRdb re-called the multiplex PCR reads with MiXCR, one entry per CDR3 protein. The sample lists 450,000 to 600,000 distinct CDR3 sequences, roughly 40% occurring once. The sample consisted of peripheral blood or thyroid tissue (not recorded which). Receptors originate from an adult man with Graves' hyperthyroidism.

This clonotype was counted ten times or more. This chain links TRBV2 with TRBJ1-5; D is possibly TRBD1 (5 bases). Trimming took off 2 bases at V and 0 bases at J, with 8 bases between the two ends. Germline V gene data show CDR1 as SNHLY and CDR2 as FYNNEI. This CDR3 region has 15 residues. The CDR3 region is CASSEWGNSNQPQHF. CDR3 coding DNA: TGTGCCAGCAGTGAATGGGGGAATAGCAATCAGCCCCAGCATTTT.

Here the CDR3 reads CASRSQSNQPQHF. CDR3 sequence (DNA): TGTGCCAGTAGGAGTCAAAGCAATCAGCCCCAGCATTTT. This sequence joins TRBV19 and TRBJ1-5; D ambiguous. The CDR3 sequence is 13 residues long. CDR1 and CDR2 (germline): LNHDA, SQIVND (reference sequence). Trimming pared 6 bases from V and 1 base from J, leaving 7 bases between.

CDR3 in amino acids: CASSFGWGTGEQYF. The CDR3 coding sequence is TGTGCCAGCAGCTTCGGTTGGGGAACCGGGGAGCAGTACTTC. The chain carries TRBV7-9 and TRBJ2-7, with D unclear. The V end was cut by 3 bases, the J end by 7 bases, with 16 bases between. The CDR3 loop spans 14 amino acids. The germline V gene has CDR1 SEHNR and CDR2 FQNEAQ (reference sequence).

The rearrangement links TRBV2 to TRBJ2-7; 8 nucleotides align to TRBD1. The closer fit of TRBJ2-1 to the DNA end suggests the J call may be wrong. CDR3 length: 14 amino acids. Germline V gene sequence: CDR1 SNHLY, CDR2 FYNNEI. The CDR3 region has the DNA TGTGCCAGCAGTGACCCCGGGACAGGCGATGAGCAGTTCTTC. Its translation: CASSDPGTGDEQFF.

V is TRBV7-2 and J is TRBJ2-7; 13 bases line up with TRBD2. The last part of the DNA fits TRBJ2-1 better; the J call may be wrong. The CDR3 contains 15 residues. Germline V lookup: CDR1 SGHTA, CDR2 FQGNSA. CDR3: CASSSGLAGKNEQFF. The CDR3 DNA reads TGTGCCAGCAGCTCGGGACTAGCGGGAAAAAATGAGCAGTTCTTC.

The genes are TRBV19 and TRBJ1-2; D is uncertain. V lost 3 bases to trimming and J lost 8 bases, with 13 bases between them. Germline assignment: CDR1 LNHDA and CDR2 SQIVND (reference sequence). This CDR3 comprises 13 residues. The CDR3: CASSIELRGGYTF. As DNA, the CDR3 is TGTGCCAGTAGTATTGAGCTCCGGGGAGGCTACACCTTC.

About this clonotype itself: Given a much more abundant clone one base away, this may be a read error. This chain links TRBV20-1 with TRBJ2-2, with D possibly called TRBD1 or TRBD2 (6 bases each). Germline assignment: CDR1 DFQATT and CDR2 SNEGSKA (reference sequence). The CDR3 extends over 12 amino acids. CDR3 DNA: TGCAGTTGCTCGGGGGCCTTCGGGGAGCCGTTTTTT. As protein: CSCSGAFGEPFF.

This clonotype was picked up a small number of times. The rearrangement joins TRBV30 to TRBJ2-7; 14 bases are shared with TRBD2. V was pared by 1 base and J by 3 bases, with 2 bases of the junction left unmatched. The CDR3 is made up of 15 amino acids. Germline CDR1 reads GTSNPN; CDR2 reads SVGIG (reference sequence). The CDR3 sequence: CAWSEGLAGDYEQYF. The CDR3 bases are TGTGCCTGGAGTGAGGGACTAGCGGGGGACTACGAGCAGTACTTC. Full variable domain (rest looked up from reference TRBV30 and TRBJ2-7): SQTIHQWPATLVQPVGSPLSLECTVEGTSNPNLYWYRQAAGRGLQLLFYSVGIGQISSEVPQNLSASRPQDRQFILSSKKLLLSDSGFYLCAWSEGLAGDYEQYFGPGTRLTVT.

The chain joins TRBV29-1 to TRBJ2-7; D may be TRBD2 (5 bases). Germline CDR1 SQVTM, CDR2 ANQGSEA. The CDR3 is 11 residues long. V was pared by 8 bases and J by 5 bases, with 13 bases between. The CDR3 nucleotides read TGCAGCTTAGGAGGATTCGACGAGCAGTACTTC. As protein: CSLGGFDEQYF.

This clonotype was seen ten or more times. The rearrangement uses TRBV20-1 and TRBJ2-7; D is perhaps TRBD1 or TRBD2 (5 bases each). This CDR3 spans 14 amino acids. The germline V gene has CDR1 DFQATT and CDR2 SNEGSKA (reference sequence). The V and J ends lost 4 bases and 0 bases respectively, with 13 bases between them. CDR3: CSATAGGISYEQYF. DNA of the CDR3: TGCAGTGCTACTGCTGGGGGTATCTCCTACGAGCAGTACTTC.

This chain connects TRBV7-6 to TRBJ2-7; tentative D call: TRBD1 (6 bases). Looked up from germline, CDR1 is SGHVS and CDR2 is FNYEAQ. V lost 5 bases, J lost 6 bases, and 23 bases lay in between. The CDR3 runs to 16 residues. The CDR3 sequence is CASSVDEQDRSGEQYF. CDR3 bases: TGTGCCAGCAGCGTTGACGAACAGGACAGATCCGGCGAGCAGTACTTC.

This chain uses TRBV7-9 with TRBJ2-7, with 10 positions matching TRBD2. Germline V lookup: CDR1 SEHNR, CDR2 FQNEAQ (reference sequence). The CDR3 contains 14 residues. Trimming at V came to 6 bases and at J to 3 bases, leaving 5 bases not matched to a gene. Here the CDR3 reads CASSGLAGDYEQYF. CDR3 sequence (DNA): TGTGCCAGCAGTGGCCTAGCGGGGGACTACGAGCAGTACTTC. Full variable domain (outside the CDR3, taken from reference TRBV7-9 and TRBJ2-7): DTGVSQNPRHKITKRGQNVTFRCDPISEHNRLYWYRQTLGQGPEFLTYFQNEAQLEKSRLLSDRFSAERPKGSFSTLEIQRTEQGDSAMYLCASSGLAGDYEQYFGPGTRLTVT.

This clonotype has just one count. The gene calls are TRBV7-9 and TRBJ2-7; 10 bases are shared with TRBD1. Germline trimming cut 11 bases from V and 5 bases from J; bases unmatched to any gene: 15. In germline, CDR1 is SEHNR, CDR2 FQNEAQ (reference sequence). The CDR3 runs to 15 residues. CDR3 nucleotide sequence: TGTGCCCGGAGCCCCGGGACAGGGGATATCGACGAGCAGTACTTC. Its translation: CARSPGTGDIDEQYF.